This T cell receptor (beta chain) was sequenced for a study of CD8+ T cells in alopecia areata (dated by TCRdb to 2016 to 2019). In the study overall: To study T cell clonal expansion in alopecia areata, the researchers applied high-throughput TCRbeta sequencing to both the C3H/HeJ mouse model and human patients. Scalp clonality was compared among normal scalp (n=4), patchy alopecia areata scalp (n=8), and alopecia totalis/universalis scalp (n=8). Amplification of TCRbeta CDR3 regions was done by immunoSEQ multiplex PCR using 35 Vbeta forward primers and 13 Jbeta reverse primers. RNA was obtained with the PAXgene miRNA kit for fixed scalp, the miRNeasy kit for PBMCs, and the RNeasy kit for mouse skin. Scalp tissue and sorted CD4+ and CD8+ peripheral blood T cells from patchy and totalis/universalis alopecia areata patients and from healthy controls were covered by human TCRbeta sequencing. What the study reported, not specific to this receptor: Unlike mouse skin, which is dominated by gammadelta T cells, normal human skin has resident alphabeta T cells that are also sequenced, and this complicates analysis of the scalp TCR repertoire. Compared with normal scalp, lesional scalp, particularly in alopecia totalis/universalis, had higher clonality and more expanded CD8+ clones, which suggests antigenic drive. Shared TCR sequences between patients were less evident than in mice, which may be partly attributable to HLA diversity in the patient population.

Peripheral blood and lesional scalp punch biopsies were obtained from patients with alopecia areata. PBMCs were separated by density centrifugation and stained for CD3, CD4 and CD8, after which CD4+ and CD8+ T cells were sorted on a FACSAria. The untreated alopecia areata patients were recruited through a multicenter biomarker study. For about 5 biomarker-study patients, blood CD8+ T cells were further sorted into NKG2D-low and NKG2D-high fractions. The germline V gene gives CDR1 as LGHNA and CDR2 as YSLEER. From V the trimming removes 0 bases and from J it removes 4 bases, while the gene matches leave 5 bases of the junction unaccounted for. The CDR3 goes from the cysteine to the phenylalanine over 15 residues. Kept here is only the CDR3 DNA, which spans 45 bases and is read in frame from base 1. Notes on this clone: Its antigen remains unidentified. Per-base qualities were not stored, and no clone one base away is much larger.

The method was the immunoSEQ multiplex PCR assay. For TCR sequencing, RNA was extracted from every sample and reverse transcribed into cDNA to serve as template. First-strand cDNA was synthesized with SuperScript III using a 2:1 mix of oligo-dT and random hexamers. A synthetic immune receptor repertoire was used to measure amplification bias, and any remaining bias was corrected computationally. For the original study's pipeline: After raw reads were preprocessed to remove errors, the CDR3 was defined following IMGT conventions as running from the conserved cysteine to phenylalanine. To get clonality, Shannon entropy was normalized by log2 of the number of productive unique TCRs and the result was subtracted from 1. Whether scalp clones were CD4 or CD8 was inferred by matching scalp TCRbeta sequences against CD4 and CD8 repertoires sorted from blood. TCRdb's version of the immuneACCESS table is confined to in-frame rearrangements and falls short of the full clone set. An unresolved V gene accounts for under half of the shortfall where checked; the remainder is of unknown origin. Clone size and V and J calls were adopted from that table, with D and trimming inferred from the DNA. The sample has under 40,000 clones on record, around 59% of them singletons. The ten largest clones capture around 40% of the sample.

What was sequenced was NKG2D-high CD8+ T cells sorted from blood. This specimen's cell subset or site label, interpreted: sorted CD8+ NKG2D-high blood T cells. This TCR came from a human donor with alopecia areata. The chain is assembled from TRBV4-3 and TRBJ2-7, and TRBD2 aligns with 8 junction nucleotides. The CDR3 has the sequence CASSQEDGGAYEQYF. The DNA sequence is given as TGCGCCAGCAGCCAAGAGGACGGGGGGGCTTACGAGCAGTACTTC.